The following is a T cell receptor beta chain sequence with its context. The target antigen is unknown. The second PCR ran roughly 6 to 12 cycles with a sample-barcoded 5' primer and J-beta primers. TCRdb re-called the 5' RACE reads with MiXCR, one entry per CDR3 protein. The table has 1,800,000 or so distinct CDR3 sequences, about 39% seen once. Healthy Russian Caucasian donors spanned ages about 6 to 100 years. These data originate in a study of blood T cells in healthy people across ages. Broader study findings: A roughly linear fall in TCR beta diversity per million T cells was seen with increasing age. Comparison with aged donors showed that long-lived donors had more naive CD4+ cells and higher diversity.

This CDR3 comprises 13 residues. V dropped 3 bases and J dropped 2 bases, with 7 bases sitting between them. Germline CDR1 and CDR2: SGHRS and YFSETQ. The chain links TRBV5-1 to TRBJ2-3; no firm D call. Sequencing input: blood. The TCR was taken from a human donor in good health. The CDR3 loop is CASSSQNTDTQYF. In DNA, the CDR3 is TGCGCCAGCAGCTCACAGAACACAGATACGCAGTATTTT. Complete variable domain (other parts from reference TRBV5-1 and TRBJ2-3): KAGVTQTPRYLIKTRGQQVTLSCSPISGHRSVSWYQQTPGQGLQFLFEYFSETQRNKGNFPGRFSGRQFSNSRSEMNVSTLELGDSALYLCASSSQNTDTQYFGPGTRLTVL.